The clone carrying this T cell receptor beta chain has ten or more counts. What it recognizes is unknown. The sample originates from a study of blood T cells in healthy people across ages. Germline V lookup: CDR1 MNHEY, CDR2 SVGEGT. V gave up 5 bases and J gave up 1 base, with 8 bases separating them. The CDR3 consists of 13 residues. General study findings and limits: The fall in TCR beta diversity per million T cells was roughly linear with age.

With a J-beta primer mix and a sample-barcoded 5' primer, a second PCR ran roughly 6 to 11 cycles. TCRdb ran MiXCR on the 5' RACE reads and lists one entry per CDR3 protein. The repertoire holds about 640,000 distinct CDR3 sequences, with roughly 43% as singletons. The chain uses TRBV6-2 or TRBV6-3 and TRBJ2-5; the D gene is possibly TRBD1 (5 bases). The sample taken for sequencing was blood. This receptor was obtained from a man of 80 years or more in good health. As DNA, the CDR3 is TGTGCCAGCAGTCGACAGTCCCAAGAGACCCAGTACTTC. Translating gives CASSRQSQETQYF.